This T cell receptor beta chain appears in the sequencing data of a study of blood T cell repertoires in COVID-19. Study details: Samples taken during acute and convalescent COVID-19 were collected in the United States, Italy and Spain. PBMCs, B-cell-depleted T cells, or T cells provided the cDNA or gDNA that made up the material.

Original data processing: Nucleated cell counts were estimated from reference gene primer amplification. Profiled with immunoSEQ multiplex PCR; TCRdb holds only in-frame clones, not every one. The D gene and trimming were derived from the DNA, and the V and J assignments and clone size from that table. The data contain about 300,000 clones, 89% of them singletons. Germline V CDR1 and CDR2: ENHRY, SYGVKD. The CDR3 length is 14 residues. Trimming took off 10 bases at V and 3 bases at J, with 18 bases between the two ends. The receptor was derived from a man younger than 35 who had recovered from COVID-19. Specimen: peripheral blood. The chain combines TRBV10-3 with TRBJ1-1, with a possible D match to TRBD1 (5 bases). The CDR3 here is CATNSRQTDTEAFF. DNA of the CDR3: TGTGCCACAAACTCCAGACAGACTGACACTGAAGCTTTCTTT.